The clone carrying this TCR beta chain has only a few counts. MiXCR, run by TCRdb on the PCR reads, gives a single entry per CDR3 protein. This sample has fewer than 6,500 distinct CDR3 sequences; 40% to 60% occur once, and the top ten carry 30%. These data originate in a study of CD4 and CD8 cells across lung adenocarcinoma regions. Donors had localized lung adenocarcinoma, a non-small cell lung cancer. The TCR originated in a female donor with lung adenocarcinoma. The CD4 and CD8 labels of this study may be unreliable. The sample consisted of CD4+ T cells from the center of a lung tumor.

CDR3 protein: CASSLTGGEKETQYF. The CDR3 bases are TGTGCCAGCAGTTTGACAGGGGGGGAGAAAGAGACCCAGTACTTC. The chain carries TRBV12-3 or TRBV12-4 and TRBJ2-5; 9 positions match TRBD1. There are 15 residues in the CDR3. V trimming: 3 bases; J trimming: 3 bases; junction bases outside the gene matches: 5.